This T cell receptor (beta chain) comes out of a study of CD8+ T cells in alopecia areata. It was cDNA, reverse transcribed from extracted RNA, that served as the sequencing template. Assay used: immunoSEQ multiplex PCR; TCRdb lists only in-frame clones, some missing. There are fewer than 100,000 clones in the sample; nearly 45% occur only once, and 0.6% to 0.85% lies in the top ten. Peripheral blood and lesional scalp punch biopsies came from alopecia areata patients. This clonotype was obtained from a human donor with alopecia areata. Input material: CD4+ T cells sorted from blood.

The CDR3 nucleotides are TGCGCCAGCAGCCACCTTATGAGGGCCCCAGCGGGTTACAATGAGCAGTTCTTC. This codes for CASSHLMRAPAGYNEQFF. V gene TRBV4-1 combines with J gene TRBJ2-1; D might be TRBD2 (6 bases). Trimming took 3 bases from V and 4 from J, leaving 22 bases between them. This CDR3 is 18 amino acids long. Germline V CDR1 and CDR2: MGHRA, YSYEKL.